This T cell receptor (beta chain) was sequenced during a study of cytomegalovirus exposure and HLA in healthy donors. In the case of this clone: The target antigen is unknown.

Study-level points and caveats: In vitro experiments confirmed that a few CMV-associated chains were specific for CMV antigens.

This CDR3 contains 15 residues. J lost 7 bases, V lost 7 bases, and 13 bases had no gene match. The germline V gene encodes CDR1 MNHEY and CDR2 SMNVEV (reference sequence). 60 Vbeta and 13 Jbeta primers were used in PCR. Clones were read by immunoSEQ multiplex PCR, and TCRdb kept only the in-frame ones, dropping some. This table holds under 250,000 clones. The sequence was collected from a girl aged 2-9 years in good health and CMV-seropositive. The specimen sequenced was PBMCs. The chain uses TRBV27 and TRBJ2-1; 7 bases line up with TRBD2. The CDR3 here is CASMGRERSGNEQFF. As DNA, the CDR3 is TGTGCCAGCATGGGGCGGGAGCGGAGTGGAAATGAGCAGTTCTTC.